Presented here are 29 T cell receptor beta chains from one specimen sequenced in a study of blood T cell repertoires in COVID-19. The assay was immunoSEQ multiplex PCR, and TCRdb's table has in-frame clones only and misses some. The sample gives about 50,000 clones, over 90% of which show up once; 4.5% to 5.5% is in the top ten. The specimen sequenced was peripheral blood. All receptors come from a man aged 50 to 59 with active COVID-19.

This clone was found once. This chain connects TRBV3-1 (or the pseudogene TRBV3-2) to TRBJ1-1; D not certain. With 8 bases removed from V and 6 bases from J, the gap between germline ends came to 10 bases. The CDR3 spans 11 residues. Per the germline V gene, CDR1 is LGHDT and CDR2 is YNNKEL (reference sequence). DNA of the CDR3: TGTGCCAGCGGCCTGGGAGCTGAAGCTTTCTTT. It yields the protein CASGLGAEAFF.

The chain combines TRBV7-7 with TRBJ2-1, with 7 bases matching TRBD2. CDR3 length equals 16 residues. Unmatched junction bases numbered 11, after V lost 5 bases and J lost 4 bases. CDR1 is SSHAT and CDR2 is FNYEAQ in the germline V gene (reference sequence). The CDR3 bases are TGTGCCAGCAGCCCAACCCAAGCGGGACCATACAATGAGCAGTTCTTC. Its protein is CASSPTQAGPYNEQFF.

This clone has only a few counts. The V gene is TRBV4-2, the J gene TRBJ2-7; the D gene is possibly TRBD2 (6 bases). The CDR3 spans 16 residues. CDR1 is LGHNA and CDR2 is YNFKEQ in the germline V gene. With 4 bases removed from V and 3 bases from J, the gap between germline ends came to 19 bases. The CDR3 protein is CASSPYGGDGHYEQYF. The CDR3 DNA sequence: TGTGCCAGCAGCCCCTACGGCGGGGACGGCCACTACGAGCAGTACTTC.

The CDR3 coding sequence is TGTGCCAGCAGCTTTATGGCGGGCAGAAAGTCCTACGAGCAGTACTTC. This translates into CASSFMAGRKSYEQYF. The V gene is TRBV7-8, the J gene TRBJ2-7; TRBD2 is a possible D gene (5 bases). CDR3 length: 16 residues. With 3 bases removed from V and 1 base from J, the gap between germline ends came to 16 bases. In germline, CDR1 is SGHVS, CDR2 FQNEAQ.

The V call is TRBV27, the J call TRBJ1-1, with D perhaps matching TRBD1 (6 bases). The V end was cut by 6 bases, the J end by 4 bases, with 9 bases between. The length of the CDR3 is 12 residues. CDR1 is MNHEY and CDR2 is SMNVEV in the germline V gene (reference sequence). CDR3 DNA: TGTGCCAGCAGAACAGGGTTCACTGAAGCTTTCTTT. Its translation is CASRTGFTEAFF.

In this sample, this clone turned up once. The V and J genes are TRBV6-1 and TRBJ2-3, with 13 positions matching TRBD2. J lost 3 bases, V lost 2 bases, and 2 bases had no gene match. CDR1 is MNHNS, CDR2 SASEGT, per germline. The CDR3 is 16 residues long. The CDR3 loop reads CASSETLAGGTDTQYF. Written as DNA, the CDR3 is TGTGCCAGCAGTGAAACACTAGCGGGAGGGACAGATACGCAGTATTTT.

The rearrangement uses TRBV24-1 and TRBJ2-2, with a tentative D call TRBD2 (6 bases). Germline CDR1 and CDR2: KGHDR and SFDVKD. This CDR3 is built from 19 residues. V lost 3 bases and J lost 1, with 20 bases in between. CDR3 amino acids: CATSDPGLKKVGNTGELFF. In nucleotides, the CDR3 is TGTGCCACCAGTGATCCGGGACTCAAAAAGGTTGGGAACACCGGGGAGCTGTTTTTT.

The chain couples TRBV11-1 to TRBJ2-7; the match to TRBD1 covers 11 bases. This CDR3 comprises 15 residues. Losses at the gene ends were 2 bases for V and 4 bases for J; bases not matched to a gene: 4. Per germline, CDR1 SGHAT and CDR2 FQDESV (reference sequence). CDR3 coding DNA: TGTGCCAGCAGCTTATCCGGGACAGGGGGATACGAGCAGTACTTC. Its translation: CASSLSGTGGYEQYF.

J is TRBJ2-2 and V is TRBV19, with 9 bases aligning to TRBD2. Trimming removed 4 bases from V and 4 bases from J; junction bases left unmatched: 7. Germline loops: CDR1 LNHDA, CDR2 SQIVND (reference sequence). The CDR3 has 16 amino acids. In nucleotides, the CDR3 is TGTGCCAGTAGTAAAGGGCAAGCGGGAGGCACCGGGGAGCTGTTTTTT. This codes for CASSKGQAGGTGELFF.

The CDR3 nucleotides read TGTGCCAGCTCACCTAAGCCCCCGAGCCCGAGCTCCTACGAGCAGTACTTC. It translates to CASSPKPPSPSSYEQYF. The V gene is TRBV18, the J gene TRBJ2-7; the D is unclear. The CDR3 has 17 residues. Germline assignment: CDR1 KGHSH and CDR2 LQKENI. Trimming cost V 3 bases and J 0 bases, with 18 bases left between them.

The chain combines TRBV2 with TRBJ2-1, with 16 nucleotides matching TRBD2. The CDR3 is made up of 17 amino acids. Germline V lookup: CDR1 SNHLY, CDR2 FYNNEI. The CDR3 nucleotides are TGTGCTACCGAACCGGGACTAGCGGGGGGGCCTCACAATGAGCAGTTCTTC. Translation: CATEPGLAGGPHNEQFF.

This clone turned up a few times. The chain joins TRBV7-2 to TRBJ1-2; unclear D gene. V lost 5 bases, J lost 5 bases, and 15 bases lay in between. CDR1 is SGHTA, CDR2 FQGNSA, per germline. This CDR3 has 14 amino acids. Here the CDR3 DNA reads TGTGCCAGCAGCCTCACCGGGAGCAATTATGGCTACACCTTC. Translating it yields CASSLTGSNYGYTF.

V is TRBV5-8 and J is TRBJ1-1, with 9 bases that match TRBD1. Germline V gives CDR1 SGHTS, CDR2 YDEGEE. This CDR3 has 13 amino acids. Trimming took 6 bases from V and 7 from J; bases not matched to a gene: 7. The DNA for the CDR3 is TGTGCCAGCACAAAGGACAGGGGCTTTGAAGCTTTCTTT. This codes for CASTKDRGFEAFF.

The rearrangement uses TRBV5-4 and TRBJ2-2, with TRBD2 matching over 8 bases. The CDR3 sequence is 17 residues long. Germline-derived CDR1 and CDR2 are SGHNT and YYREEE (reference sequence). Trimming took 6 bases from V and 8 from J; bases not matched to a gene: 18. The DNA for the CDR3 is TGTGCCAGCACCACCCGAGGGAGCGGGGGTTCCTTGGGGGAGCTGTTTTTT. Translating it yields CASTTRGSGGSLGELFF.

The CDR3 nucleotides are TGTGCCAGCAGCTTAGACAGTCCCGGCCAAAGCGAGCAGTACTTC. Translated: CASSLDSPGQSEQYF. The chain links TRBV7-6 to TRBJ2-7; no clear D. CDR3 length: 15 amino acids. The V gene lost 1 base and the J gene lost 6 bases, with 16 bases spanning the gap. Germline V lookup: CDR1 SGHVS, CDR2 FNYEAQ.

The chain employs TRBV6-5 and TRBJ2-5; tentative D call: TRBD2 (7 bases). This CDR3 is 13 amino acids long. V lost 7 bases to trimming and J lost 2 bases, with 11 bases between them. Germline V gene lookup returns CDR1 MNHEY and CDR2 SVGAGI. The CDR3 here is CASKGGNQETQYF. The CDR3 coding sequence is TGTGCCAGCAAGGGGGGGAATCAAGAGACCCAGTACTTC.

This clone occurred a few times. This sequence joins TRBV6-5 and TRBJ1-6; tentatively, D is TRBD1 (5 bases). Trimming pared 0 bases from V and 7 bases from J, leaving 10 bases between. Germline loops: CDR1 MNHEY, CDR2 SVGAGI. The CDR3 contains 15 residues. CDR3 amino acids: CASSYSRAANSPLHF. CDR3 bases: TGTGCCAGCAGTTACTCCAGGGCAGCCAATTCACCCCTCCACTTT.

The sample holds one count of this clone. This chain joins TRBV3-1 (or the pseudogene TRBV3-2) and TRBJ1-6; D perhaps matches TRBD1 (6 bases). Trimming took off 0 bases at V and 7 bases at J, with 16 bases between the two ends. Looked up from germline, CDR1 is LGHDT and CDR2 is YNNKEL (reference sequence). The CDR3 is 17 amino acids. The CDR3 DNA is TGTGCCAGCAGCCAAGAAACCTCAGGGGTTTTCAATTCACCCCTCCACTTT. This encodes CASSQETSGVFNSPLHF.

J is TRBJ1-1 and V is TRBV2; D gene uncertain. The CDR3 sequence is 14 residues long. Germline lookup yields CDR1 SNHLY and CDR2 FYNNEI. V was trimmed by 1 base and J by 2 bases, leaving 8 bases between them. Here the CDR3 reads CASSEVLRNTEAFF. The CDR3, as DNA: TGTGCCAGCAGTGAAGTTCTGAGAAACACTGAAGCTTTCTTT.

V is TRBV19 and J is TRBJ2-3; 9 bases fit TRBD1. This CDR3 has 14 amino acids. The junction had 5 bases not matched to a gene; V was cut back by 8 bases and J by 2 bases. From germline, CDR1 is LNHDA and CDR2 SQIVND (reference sequence). This chain's CDR3 is CASGRDRVTDTQYF. The CDR3 DNA reads as TGTGCCAGTGGCCGGGACAGGGTCACAGATACGCAGTATTTT.

V and J are TRBV28 and TRBJ2-7; D not certain. Germline V gene data show CDR1 as MDHEN and CDR2 as SYDVKM. There are 10 residues in the CDR3. V was pared by 8 bases and J by 6 bases, with 8 bases between. Here the CDR3 reads CASPQSEQYF. The CDR3 coding sequence is TGTGCCAGCCCCCAGTCCGAGCAGTACTTC.

J is TRBJ1-5 and V is TRBV5-1, with 8 bases aligning to TRBD1. Germline CDR1 and CDR2: SGHRS and YFSETQ. J lost 4 bases, V lost 2 bases, and 5 bases had no gene match. This CDR3 region has 15 residues. For the CDR3, the DNA is TGCGCCAGCAGCTTAGGGCAGGGGGCAAATCAGCCCCAGCATTTT. As protein: CASSLGQGANQPQHF.

The genes are TRBV2 and TRBJ2-1; tentatively, D is TRBD2 (5 bases). V was pared by 5 bases and J by 6 bases, with 11 bases between. Germline V gene sequence: CDR1 SNHLY, CDR2 FYNNEI. The length of the CDR3 is 13 residues. CDR3 sequence (DNA): TGTGCCAGCAGTAGTGTACTAGGCAATGAGCAGTTCTTC. It translates to CASSSVLGNEQFF.

This clone showed up just once. V gene TRBV15 combines with J gene TRBJ2-7; D may be TRBD1 (5 bases). Germline V gene sequence: CDR1 LNHNV, CDR2 YYDKDF (reference sequence). Trimming removed 1 base from V and 2 bases from J, with 9 bases in between. The CDR3 extends over 14 amino acids. As DNA, the CDR3 is TGTGCCACCAGCAGAGGGGGCGGAACCTACGAGCAGTACTTC. This gives the protein CATSRGGGTYEQYF.

This chain connects TRBV28 to TRBJ2-6; 9 nucleotides agree with TRBD2. Trimming removed 4 bases from V and 0 bases from J; junction bases left unmatched: 4. Germline V gene lookup returns CDR1 MDHEN and CDR2 SYDVKM. The CDR3 runs to 17 residues. The CDR3 reads CASSYSGSSSGANVLTF. CDR3 DNA: TGTGCCAGCAGTTATAGCGGGAGCAGCTCTGGGGCCAACGTCCTGACTTTC.

The chain carries TRBV28 and TRBJ2-4, with a tentative D call TRBD1 (6 bases). Germline CDR1 reads MDHEN; CDR2 reads SYDVKM. V was cut by 2 bases and J by 0 bases, with 14 bases left in between. The CDR3 length is 17 residues. CDR3 residues: CASSLVSDRLAKNIQYF. The DNA for the CDR3 is TGTGCCAGCAGTTTAGTTTCCGACAGGCTAGCCAAAAACATTCAGTACTTC.

A single count supports this clone. The CDR3 DNA is TGTGCCAGCAGTTCTCGGACAGGGGACTTAGGGGAGACCCAGTACTTC. It encodes CASSSRTGDLGETQYF. The chain carries TRBV28 and TRBJ2-5; 9 bases fit TRBD1. J lost 5 bases, V lost 4 bases, and 11 bases had no gene match. The CDR3 is made up of 16 amino acids. Germline V gives CDR1 MDHEN, CDR2 SYDVKM. The variable domain in full, with the rest retrieved from reference TRBV28 and TRBJ2-5, is DVKVTQSSRYLVKRTGEKVFLECVQDMDHENMFWYRQDPGLGLRLIYFSYDVKMKEKGDIPEGYSVSREKKERFSLILESASTNQTSMYLCASSSRTGDLGETQYFGPGTRLLVL.

The chain uses TRBV18 and TRBJ2-7; tentative D call: TRBD1 (5 bases). Trimming cost V 2 bases and J 4 bases, with 12 bases left between them. There are 14 residues in the CDR3. From germline, CDR1 is KGHSH and CDR2 LQKENI. The CDR3 reads CASSPKAREYEQYF. The CDR3 DNA reads TGTGCCAGCTCACCAAAGGCCAGGGAATACGAGCAGTACTTC.

V and J are TRBV3-1 (or the pseudogene TRBV3-2) and TRBJ2-7; TRBD2 agrees at 14 bases. Germline values: CDR1 LGHDT, CDR2 YNNKEL (reference sequence). The J segment lost 6 bases and the V segment lost 4 bases, leaving 5 bases of the junction unmatched. This CDR3 contains 15 residues. The CDR3 DNA sequence: TGTGCCAGCAGCCCGACTAGCGGGGGGGCTCTCGAGCAGTACTTC. Its translation is CASSPTSGGALEQYF.